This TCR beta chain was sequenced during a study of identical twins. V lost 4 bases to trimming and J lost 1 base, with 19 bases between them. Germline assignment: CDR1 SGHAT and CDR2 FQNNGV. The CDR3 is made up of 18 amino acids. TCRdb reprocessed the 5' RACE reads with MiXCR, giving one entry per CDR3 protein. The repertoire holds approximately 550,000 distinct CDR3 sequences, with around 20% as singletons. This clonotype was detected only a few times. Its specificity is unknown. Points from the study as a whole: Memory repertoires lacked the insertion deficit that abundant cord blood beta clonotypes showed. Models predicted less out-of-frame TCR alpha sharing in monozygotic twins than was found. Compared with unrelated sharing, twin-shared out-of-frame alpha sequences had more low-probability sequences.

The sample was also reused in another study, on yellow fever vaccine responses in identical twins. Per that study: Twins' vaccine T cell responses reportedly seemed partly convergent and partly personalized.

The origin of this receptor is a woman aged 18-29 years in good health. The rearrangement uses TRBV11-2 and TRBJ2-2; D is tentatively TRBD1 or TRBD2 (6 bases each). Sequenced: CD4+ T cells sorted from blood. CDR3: CASSSGVGGNLNTGELFF. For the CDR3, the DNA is TGTGCCAGCAGCTCGGGCGTGGGGGGCAACTTGAACACCGGGGAGCTGTTTTTT.